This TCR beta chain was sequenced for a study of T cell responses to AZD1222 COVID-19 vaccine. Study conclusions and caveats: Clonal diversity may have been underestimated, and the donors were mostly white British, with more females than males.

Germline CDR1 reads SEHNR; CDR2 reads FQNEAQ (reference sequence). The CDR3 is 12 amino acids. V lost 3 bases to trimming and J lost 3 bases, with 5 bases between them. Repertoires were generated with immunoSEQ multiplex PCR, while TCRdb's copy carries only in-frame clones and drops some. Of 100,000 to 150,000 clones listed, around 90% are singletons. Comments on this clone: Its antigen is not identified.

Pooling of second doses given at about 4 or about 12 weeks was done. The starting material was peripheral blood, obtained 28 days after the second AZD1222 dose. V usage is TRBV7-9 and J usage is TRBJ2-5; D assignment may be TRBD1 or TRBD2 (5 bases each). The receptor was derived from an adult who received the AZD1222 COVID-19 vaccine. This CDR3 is CASSLGEETQYF. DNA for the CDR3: TGTGCCAGCAGCTTGGGGGAAGAGACCCAGTACTTC.